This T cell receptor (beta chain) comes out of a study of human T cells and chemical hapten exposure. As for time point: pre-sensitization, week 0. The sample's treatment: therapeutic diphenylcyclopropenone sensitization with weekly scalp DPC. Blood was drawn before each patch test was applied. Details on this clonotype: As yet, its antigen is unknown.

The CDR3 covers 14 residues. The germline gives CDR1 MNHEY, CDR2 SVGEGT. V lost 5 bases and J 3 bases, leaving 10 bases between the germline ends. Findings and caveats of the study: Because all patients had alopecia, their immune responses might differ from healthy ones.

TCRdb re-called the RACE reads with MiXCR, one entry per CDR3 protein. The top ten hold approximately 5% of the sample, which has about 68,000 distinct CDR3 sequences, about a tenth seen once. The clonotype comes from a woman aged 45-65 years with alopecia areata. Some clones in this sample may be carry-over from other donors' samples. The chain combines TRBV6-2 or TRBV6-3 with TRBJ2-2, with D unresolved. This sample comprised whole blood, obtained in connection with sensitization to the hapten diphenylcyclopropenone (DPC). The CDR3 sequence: CASSTETYTGELFF. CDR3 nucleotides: TGTGCCAGCAGTACAGAAACCTACACCGGGGAGCTGTTTTTT.